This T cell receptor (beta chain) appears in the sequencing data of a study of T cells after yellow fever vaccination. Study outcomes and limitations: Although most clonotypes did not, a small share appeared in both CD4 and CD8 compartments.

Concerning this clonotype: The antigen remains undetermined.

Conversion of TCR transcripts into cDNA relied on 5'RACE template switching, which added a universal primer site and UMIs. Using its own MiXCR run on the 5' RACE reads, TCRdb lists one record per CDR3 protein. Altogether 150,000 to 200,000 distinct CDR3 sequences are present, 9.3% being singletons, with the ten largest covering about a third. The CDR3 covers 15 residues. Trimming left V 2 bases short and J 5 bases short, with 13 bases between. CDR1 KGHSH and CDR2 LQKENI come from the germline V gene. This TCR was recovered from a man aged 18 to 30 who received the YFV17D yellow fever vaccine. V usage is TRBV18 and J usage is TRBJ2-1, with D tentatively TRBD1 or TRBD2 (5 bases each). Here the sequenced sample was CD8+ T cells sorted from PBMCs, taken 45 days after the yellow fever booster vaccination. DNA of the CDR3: TGTGCCAGCTCACCAATGGGGGTGAACAACAATGAGCAGTTCTTC. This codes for CASSPMGVNNNEQFF.